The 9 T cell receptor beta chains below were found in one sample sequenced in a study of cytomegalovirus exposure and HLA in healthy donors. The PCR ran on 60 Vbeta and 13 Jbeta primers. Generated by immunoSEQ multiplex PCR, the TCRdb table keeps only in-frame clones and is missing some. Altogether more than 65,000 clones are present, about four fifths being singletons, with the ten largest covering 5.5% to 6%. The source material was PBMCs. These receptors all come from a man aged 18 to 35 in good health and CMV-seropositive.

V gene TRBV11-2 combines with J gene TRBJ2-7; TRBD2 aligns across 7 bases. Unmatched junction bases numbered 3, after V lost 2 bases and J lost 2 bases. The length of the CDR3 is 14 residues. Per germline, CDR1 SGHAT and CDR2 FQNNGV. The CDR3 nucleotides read TGTGCCAGCAGCTTATATACTAGCGCCTACGAGCAGTACTTC. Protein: CASSLYTSAYEQYF. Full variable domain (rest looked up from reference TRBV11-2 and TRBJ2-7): EAGVAQSPRYKIIEKRQSVAFWCNPISGHATLYWYQQILGQGPKLLIQFQNNGVVDDSQLPKDRFSAERLKGVDSTLKIQPAKLEDSAVYLCASSLYTSAYEQYFGPGTRLTVT.

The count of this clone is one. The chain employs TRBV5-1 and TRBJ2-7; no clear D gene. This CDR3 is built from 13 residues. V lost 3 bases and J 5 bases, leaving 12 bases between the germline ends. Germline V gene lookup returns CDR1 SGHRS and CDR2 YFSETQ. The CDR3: CASSWALSNEQYF. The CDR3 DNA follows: TGCGCCAGCAGCTGGGCCCTAAGCAACGAGCAGTACTTC.

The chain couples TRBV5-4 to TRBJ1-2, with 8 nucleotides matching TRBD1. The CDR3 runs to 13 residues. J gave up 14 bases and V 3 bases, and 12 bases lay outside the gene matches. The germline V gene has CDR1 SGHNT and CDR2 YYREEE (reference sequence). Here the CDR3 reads CASSSPEDRAGTF. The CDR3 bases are TGTGCCAGCAGCTCACCAGAGGACAGGGCTGGTACCTTC.

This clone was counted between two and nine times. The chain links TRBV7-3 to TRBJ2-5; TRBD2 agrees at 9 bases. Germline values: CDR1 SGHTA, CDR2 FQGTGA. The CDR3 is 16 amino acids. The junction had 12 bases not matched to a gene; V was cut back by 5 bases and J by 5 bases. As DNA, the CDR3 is TGTGCCAGCAGCCTCGGGGGAGCGGGAGGAGGGGAGACCCAGTACTTC. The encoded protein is CASSLGGAGGGETQYF.

CDR3 bases: TGCAGCGCTGGACAGGGGATCTACGAGCAGTACTTC. This codes for CSAGQGIYEQYF. The chain recombines TRBV29-1 with TRBJ2-7; 9 bases map to TRBD1. J gave up 3 bases and V 7 bases, and 4 bases lay outside the gene matches. There are 12 residues in the CDR3. In germline, CDR1 is SQVTM, CDR2 ANQGSEA.

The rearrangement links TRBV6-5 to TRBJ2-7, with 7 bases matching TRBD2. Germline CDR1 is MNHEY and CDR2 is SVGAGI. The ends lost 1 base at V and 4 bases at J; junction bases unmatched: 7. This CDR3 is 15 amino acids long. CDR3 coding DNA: TGTGCCAGCAGTTACTTGGCGGGAGTCACGTACGAGCAGTACTTC. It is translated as CASSYLAGVTYEQYF.

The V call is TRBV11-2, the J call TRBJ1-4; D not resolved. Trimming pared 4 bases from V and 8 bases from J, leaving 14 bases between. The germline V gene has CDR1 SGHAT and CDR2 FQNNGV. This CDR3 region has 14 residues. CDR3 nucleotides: TGTGCCAGCAGCTGGAGGACCTTTGGGGAAAAACTGTTTTTT. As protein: CASSWRTFGEKLFF.

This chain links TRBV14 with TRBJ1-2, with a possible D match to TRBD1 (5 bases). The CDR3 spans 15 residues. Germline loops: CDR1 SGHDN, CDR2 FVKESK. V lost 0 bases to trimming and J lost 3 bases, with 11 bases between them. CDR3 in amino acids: CASSQDLGGYYGYTF. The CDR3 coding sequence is TGTGCCAGCAGCCAAGACCTTGGGGGGTACTATGGCTACACCTTC. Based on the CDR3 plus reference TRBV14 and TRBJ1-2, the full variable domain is EAGVTQFPSHSVIEKGQTVTLRCDPISGHDNLYWYRRVMGKEIKFLLHFVKESKQDESGMPNNRFLAERTGGTYSTLKVQPAELEDSGVYFCASSQDLGGYYGYTFGSGTRLTVV.

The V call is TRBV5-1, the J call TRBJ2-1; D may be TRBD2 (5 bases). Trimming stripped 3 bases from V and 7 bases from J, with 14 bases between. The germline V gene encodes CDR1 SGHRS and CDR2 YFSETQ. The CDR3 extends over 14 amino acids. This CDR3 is CASSWASSGNEQFF. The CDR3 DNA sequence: TGCGCCAGCAGCTGGGCTAGCTCTGGGAATGAGCAGTTCTTC.